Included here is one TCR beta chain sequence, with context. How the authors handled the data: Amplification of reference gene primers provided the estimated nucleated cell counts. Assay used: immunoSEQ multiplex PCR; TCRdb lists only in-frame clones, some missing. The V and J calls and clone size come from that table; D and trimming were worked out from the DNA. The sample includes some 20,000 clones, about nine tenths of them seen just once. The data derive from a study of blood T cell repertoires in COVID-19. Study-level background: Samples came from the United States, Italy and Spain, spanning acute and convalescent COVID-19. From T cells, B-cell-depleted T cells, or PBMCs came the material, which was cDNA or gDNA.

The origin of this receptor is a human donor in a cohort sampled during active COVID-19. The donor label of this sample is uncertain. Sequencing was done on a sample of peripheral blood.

The CDR3 here is CASSLLAGGIYEQYF. CDR3 coding DNA: TGCGCCAGCAGCTTGTTAGCGGGAGGAATCTACGAGCAGTACTTC. This chain links TRBV5-1 with TRBJ2-7, with 10 nucleotides matching TRBD2. Germline CDR1 and CDR2: SGHRS and YFSETQ. V gave up 1 base and J gave up 3 bases; unmatched junction bases: 4. This CDR3 comprises 15 residues.